The clone carrying this TCR beta chain was found a few times. This sample is drawn from a study of blood T cells in healthy people across ages. Study-wide context: Template switching caught about one barcoded beta molecule for each two T cells.

The authors ran a second PCR of about 7 to 11 cycles using a sample-barcoded 5' primer and a J-beta primer mix. Using its own MiXCR run on the 5' RACE reads, TCRdb lists one record per CDR3 protein. Altogether about 810,000 distinct CDR3 sequences are present, roughly 34% being singletons, with the ten largest covering under 15%. The TCR sequence derives from a man younger than 35 in good health. The sample taken for sequencing was blood.

The CDR3 DNA sequence: TGCAGTGCTTTGGACAGGGCTAATTCACCCCTCCACTTT. Encoded protein: CSALDRANSPLHF. V and J are TRBV20-1 and TRBJ1-6, with 8 bases lining up with TRBD1. The CDR3 length is 13 residues. V shed 5 bases and J 6 bases; nucleotides not matched to a gene: 3. The germline gives CDR1 DFQATT, CDR2 SNEGSKA (reference sequence).